A selection of T cell receptor beta chains follows, all from one sample in a study of T cells after yellow fever vaccination. TCRdb analysed the 5' RACE reads with MiXCR anew, one entry per CDR3 protein. In the table there are about 550,000 distinct CDR3 sequences, less than 20% of which are singletons. The sequences come from PBMCs, collected 15 days after the yellow fever booster vaccination. Source of these receptors: a young man who received the YFV17D yellow fever vaccine. Both conserved end residues are part of each CDR3. A D gene is named only where the DNA matches it firmly. Only part of the rows carry a size: once, few, many, or a class if the clone is expanded.

13,NA,TRBV5-6,few,TRBJ2-3,CASSLRNTDTQYF,TGTGCCAGCAGCTTGCGGAACACAGATACGCAGTATTTT
15,TRBD2,TRBV25-1,NA,TRBJ2-5,CASSPPSSGSRTQYF,TGTGCCAGCAGTCCACCCTCTAGCGGGAGCCGGACCCAGTACTTC
16,TRBD1,TRBV11-2,NA,TRBJ2-1,CASSDPKTGGRYEQFF,TGTGCCAGCAGCGACCCCAAGACAGGGGGCAGGTATGAGCAGTTCTTC
12,NA,TRBV29-1,few,TRBJ2-5,CSGATKGETQYF,TGCAGCGGGGCGACGAAGGGAGAGACCCAGTACTTC
14,NA,TRBV5-1,few,TRBJ1-1,CASSMGTPPTEAFF,TGCGCCAGCAGCATGGGGACCCCACCCACTGAAGCTTTCTTT
16,NA,TRBV11-1,few,TRBJ2-3,CASSSWREQSTDTQYF,TGTGCCAGCAGCTCGTGGCGGGAACAGAGCACAGATACGCAGTATTTT
14,TRBD1,TRBV7-9,NA,TRBJ2-7,CASSLDYRGYEQYF,TGTGCCAGCAGCTTAGATTACAGGGGGTACGAGCAGTACTTC
14,NA,TRBV20-1,NA,TRBJ2-2,CSAREVGRGGELFF,TGCAGTGCTAGAGAAGTAGGGCGGGGAGGGGAGCTGTTTTTT
16,TRBD2,TRBV5-4,NA,TRBJ2-1,CASSRGTSGNYNEQFF,TGTGCCAGCAGCCGGGGAACTAGCGGGAACTACAATGAGCAGTTCTTC
15,TRBD2,TRBV7-8,few,TRBJ2-2,CASSALAANTGELFF,TGTGCCAGCAGCGCCCTAGCGGCCAACACCGGGGAGCTGTTTTTT
14,NA,TRBV14,few,TRBJ1-4,CASSKPGAGEKLFF,TGTGCCAGCAGCAAACCGGGCGCCGGAGAAAAACTGTTTTTT
15,NA,TRBV10-3,NA,TRBJ2-1,CAISESRDYNNEQFF,TGTGCCATCAGTGAGTCGCGGGATTACAACAATGAGCAGTTCTTC
17,NA,TRBV7-2,few,TRBJ1-2,CASSLAGQDTRGKSYTF,TGTGCCAGCAGCTTAGCTGGCCAAGACACCAGGGGTAAGAGCTACACCTTC
16,TRBD2,TRBV7-2,NA,TRBJ2-5,CASSSSSGTGQETQYF,TGTGCCAGCAGCTCCTCTAGCGGAACCGGTCAAGAGACCCAGTACTTC
14,NA,TRBV3-1,NA,TRBJ2-7,CASSQESGLHEQYF,TGTGCCAGCAGCCAAGAGTCAGGACTACACGAGCAGTACTTC
14,NA,TRBV5-6,NA,TRBJ2-7,CASTPSGTSYEQYF,TGTGCCAGCACCCCGTCGGGTACCTCCTACGAGCAGTACTTC
13,NA,TRBV7-2,NA,TRBJ1-2,CASSPGRANGYTF,TGTGCCAGCAGCCCGGGACGGGCGAATGGCTACACCTTC